This paragraph covers one T cell receptor beta chain sequence. What it recognizes is unknown. An amount of approximately 3,800 ng of total RNA was used for each TCR library. Eight separate reactions per sample yielded the cDNA. Added by template switching were UMIs that each held a 6-nucleotide sample barcode. TCRdb reprocessed the 5' RACE reads, with one entry per CDR3 protein and no DNA. In total, the table holds fewer than 550,000 distinct CDR3 sequences. The entry originates in a study of monozygotic twins with inflammatory bowel disease. There are 14 residues in the CDR3. CDR1 and CDR2 (germline): SGDLS, YYNGEE. Findings and caveats of the study: Concordance status among twins (concordant versus discordant) showed no link to repertoire similarity, possibly from limited power.

The sample was blood. The sequence was collected from a human donor with ulcerative colitis or Crohn's disease, or a healthy co-twin of an affected twin (not recorded which). This chain joins TRBV9 and TRBJ1-1; with no DNA, the TCRdb D assignment of TRBD1 cannot be verified. The CDR3 sequence: CASSPRGVGTEAFF.